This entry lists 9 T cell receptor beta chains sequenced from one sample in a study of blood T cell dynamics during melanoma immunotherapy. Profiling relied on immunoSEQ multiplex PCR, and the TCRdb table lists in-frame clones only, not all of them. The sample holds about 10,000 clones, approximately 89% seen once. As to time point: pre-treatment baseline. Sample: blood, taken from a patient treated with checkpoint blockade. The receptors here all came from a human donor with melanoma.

CDR3 loop: CASSQVVASGNTGELFF. The CDR3 DNA reads TGTGCCAGCAGCCAAGTGGTAGCTAGCGGAAACACCGGGGAGCTGTTTTTT. The rearrangement uses TRBV14 and TRBJ2-2; 7 positions agree with TRBD2. This CDR3 is built from 17 residues. The germline V gene encodes CDR1 SGHDN and CDR2 FVKESK. The trim removed 1 base at V and 2 bases at J, leaving 7 bases unmatched.

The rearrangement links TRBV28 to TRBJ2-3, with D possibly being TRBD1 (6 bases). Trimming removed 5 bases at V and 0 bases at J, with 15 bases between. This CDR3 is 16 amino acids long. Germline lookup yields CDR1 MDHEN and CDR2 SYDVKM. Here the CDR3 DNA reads TGTGCCAGCAGTCCCCCTGGGGGCGGGAGCACAGATACGCAGTATTTT. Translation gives CASSPPGGGSTDTQYF.

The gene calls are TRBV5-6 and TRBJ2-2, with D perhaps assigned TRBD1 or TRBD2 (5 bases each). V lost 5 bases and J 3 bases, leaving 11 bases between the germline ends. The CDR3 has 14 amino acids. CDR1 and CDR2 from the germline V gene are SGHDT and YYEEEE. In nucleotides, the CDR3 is TGTGCCAGCAGGACAGTGGGAGACACCGGGGAGCTGTTTTTT. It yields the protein CASRTVGDTGELFF.

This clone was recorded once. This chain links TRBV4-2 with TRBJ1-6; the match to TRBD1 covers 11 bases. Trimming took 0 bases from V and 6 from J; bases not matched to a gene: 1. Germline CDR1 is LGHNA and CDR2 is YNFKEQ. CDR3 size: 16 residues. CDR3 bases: TGTGCCAGCAGCCAAGAGGGGACAGGGGGTAATTCACCCCTCCACTTT. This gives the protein CASSQEGTGGNSPLHF.

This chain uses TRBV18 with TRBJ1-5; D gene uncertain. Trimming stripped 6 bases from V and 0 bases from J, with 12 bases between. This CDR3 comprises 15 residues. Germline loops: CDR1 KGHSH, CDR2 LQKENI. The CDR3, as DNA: TGTGCCAGCTCGCGCGGGATGGTTAGCAATCAGCCCCAGCATTTT. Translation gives CASSRGMVSNQPQHF.

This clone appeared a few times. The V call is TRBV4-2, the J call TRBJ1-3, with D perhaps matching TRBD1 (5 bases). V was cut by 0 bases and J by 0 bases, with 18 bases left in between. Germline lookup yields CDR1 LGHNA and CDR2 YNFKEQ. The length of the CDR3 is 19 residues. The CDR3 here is CASSQDQGRTAYSGNTIYF. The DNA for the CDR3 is TGTGCCAGCAGCCAAGATCAGGGACGAACAGCGTACTCTGGAAACACCATATATTTT.

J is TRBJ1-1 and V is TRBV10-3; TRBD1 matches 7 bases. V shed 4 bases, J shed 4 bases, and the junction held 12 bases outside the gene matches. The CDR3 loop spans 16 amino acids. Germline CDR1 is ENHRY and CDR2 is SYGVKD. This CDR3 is CAISGGAGPGGTEAFF. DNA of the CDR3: TGTGCCATCAGTGGCGGGGCAGGGCCAGGGGGCACTGAAGCTTTCTTT.

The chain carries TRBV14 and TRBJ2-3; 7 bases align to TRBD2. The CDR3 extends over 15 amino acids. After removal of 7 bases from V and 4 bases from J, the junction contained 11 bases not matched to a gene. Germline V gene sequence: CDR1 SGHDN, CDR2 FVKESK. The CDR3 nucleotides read TGTGCCAGCACCCCCGGGGGGAGCCCCGCAGATACGCAGTATTTT. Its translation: CASTPGGSPADTQYF.

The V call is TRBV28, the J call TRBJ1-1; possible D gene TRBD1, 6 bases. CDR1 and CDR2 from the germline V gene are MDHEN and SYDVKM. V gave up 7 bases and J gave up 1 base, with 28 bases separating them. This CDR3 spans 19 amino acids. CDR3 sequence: CASTPGPPDRIYRNTEAFF. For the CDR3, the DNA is TGTGCCAGCACCCCTGGGCCCCCGGACAGAATTTACAGGAACACTGAAGCTTTCTTT.